The source of this T cell receptor beta chain is a study of T-cell reconstitution after alpha-beta-depleted transplantation in children. Unique molecular identifiers were used in preparing the TCRbeta library. TCRdb redid the calling of the PCR reads with MiXCR, one entry per CDR3 protein. The data contain around 500,000 distinct CDR3 sequences, 23% of them singletons. General study points: Reportedly, roughly two months post-transplant, alpha-beta T cells arose from several hundred expanded graft clones. The main origin of T-cell counts and diversity one year after transplant was newly produced T cells.

This clonotype was seen a few times. Its antigen is undetermined. This TCR was sampled from a boy in the first two years of life who had a stem cell transplant for acute myeloid leukemia, so the T cells may come from the graft donor. The input for sequencing was PBMCs, mostly from graft donor cells, taken 360 days after TCRalphabeta/CD19-depleted stem cell transplant.

The CDR3 is CATTLAGELFF. For the CDR3, the DNA is TGTGCCACCACCCTGGCCGGGGAGCTGTTTTTT. V gene TRBV12-3 or TRBV12-4 combines with J gene TRBJ2-2; D ambiguous. Trimming removed 10 bases at V and 6 bases at J, with 9 bases between. This CDR3 has 11 residues.